The next 30 T cell receptor beta chains were all read from a single sample in a study of T cell repertoires in cytomegalovirus infection. From the reads, TCRdb called clonotypes with MiXCR, one entry per CDR3 protein. The table lists 200,000 to 300,000 distinct CDR3 sequences, approximately 9.2% of them singletons. The material sequenced was PBMCs. The receptor source for this set is a human donor in good health (CMV status not recorded). Some clones in this sample may be carry-over from other donors' samples.

This clonotype was seen a single time. This sequence may be a read error, since a much larger clone differs from it by one base. J is TRBJ2-2 and V is TRBV7-2; D might be TRBD2 (5 bases). Germline V gives CDR1 SGHTA, CDR2 FQGNSA. The CDR3 sequence is 16 residues long. This CDR3 is CASGLELLVNTGELFF. CDR3 coding DNA: TGTGCCAGCGGCTTGGAACTACTAGTAAACACCGGGGAGCTGTTTTTT. Full variable domain (missing parts from reference TRBV7-2 and TRBJ2-2): GAGVSQSPSNKVTEKGKDVELRCDPISGHTALYWYRQSLGQGLEFLIYFQGNSAPDKSGLPSDRFSAERTGGSVSTLTIQRTQQEDSAVYLCASGLELLVNTGELFFGEGSRLTVL.

This clonotype came up many times. V is TRBV7-2 and J is TRBJ2-1; no firm D call. CDR1 and CDR2 (germline): SGHTA, FQGNSA. The ends were cut back, 2 bases at V and 2 bases at J, with 7 bases in the middle. This CDR3 has 14 amino acids. The CDR3 sequence is CASSLSTAYNEQFF. The CDR3 DNA reads as TGTGCCAGCAGCTTAAGTACCGCCTACAATGAGCAGTTCTTC.

The chain has TRBV29-1 and TRBJ1-1; tentative D call: TRBD1 (5 bases). This CDR3 is 13 amino acids long. Germline V CDR1 and CDR2: SQVTM, ANQGSEA. The ends were cut back, 5 bases at V and 2 bases at J, with 12 bases in the middle. CDR3 DNA sequence: TGCAGCGTTACCACAGGAGTAAACACTGAAGCTTTCTTT. This translates into CSVTTGVNTEAFF. Looking up the rest from reference TRBV29-1 and TRBJ1-1 gives the full variable domain: SAVISQKPSRDICQRGTSLTIQCQVDSQVTMMFWYRQQPGQSLTLIATANQGSEATYESGFVIDKFPISRPNLTFSTLTVSNMSPEDSSIYLCSVTTGVNTEAFFGQGTRLTVV.

The chain uses TRBV12-3 or TRBV12-4 and TRBJ1-1; D uncertain. Trimming shortened V by 8 bases and J by 4 bases, and 17 bases separated the two germline ends. This CDR3 has 14 residues. This CDR3 reads CASAGRATVTEAFF. In DNA, the CDR3 is TGTGCCAGCGCCGGCCGCGCAACAGTCACTGAAGCTTTCTTT.

The rearrangement links TRBV29-1 to TRBJ1-2, with D hard to call. CDR3 length equals 15 residues. Germline CDR1 is SQVTM and CDR2 is ANQGSEA. V dropped 0 bases and J dropped 8 bases, with 19 bases sitting between them. CDR3: CSVEDARPGVFGYTF. The CDR3 DNA sequence: TGCAGCGTTGAAGACGCCAGGCCCGGAGTTTTCGGCTACACCTTC.

This clonotype was observed at least ten times. V and J are TRBV6-2 or TRBV6-3 and TRBJ2-7; 7 bases agree with TRBD1. The ends lost 6 bases at V and 1 base at J; junction bases unmatched: 9. Per germline, CDR1 MNHEY and CDR2 SVGEGT. The CDR3 spans 15 residues. The CDR3 spells CASSSRDSGSYEQYF. Written as DNA, the CDR3 is TGTGCCAGCAGCTCCCGGGACAGCGGATCCTACGAGCAGTACTTC.

This clonotype was found many times. V gene TRBV7-2 combines with J gene TRBJ1-3; D is unclear. Trimming removed 1 base from V and 0 bases from J, with 7 bases in between. From germline, CDR1 is SGHTA and CDR2 FQGNSA. This CDR3 has 15 amino acids. The CDR3 DNA sequence: TGTGCCAGCAGCTTAGACGGGAGCTCTGGAAACACCATATATTTT. Translating it yields CASSLDGSSGNTIYF.

This clonotype was counted many times. The rearrangement uses TRBV12-3 or TRBV12-4 and TRBJ1-5, with D possibly being TRBD1 (6 bases). The CDR3 runs to 14 residues. Trimming removed 5 bases at V and 6 bases at J, with 14 bases between. The DNA for the CDR3 is TGTGCCAGCAGTCTACAGGGTAAGAGTCAGCCCCAGCATTTT. It encodes CASSLQGKSQPQHF.

The chain links TRBV12-3 or TRBV12-4 to TRBJ1-1; D ambiguous. The germline V and J ends were trimmed by 6 bases and 4 bases, with 12 bases remaining between them. CDR3 length: 13 amino acids. The CDR3 sequence: CASSLKFGTEAFF. As DNA, the CDR3 is TGTGCCAGCAGCTTGAAGTTTGGCACTGAAGCTTTCTTT.

J is TRBJ2-7 and V is TRBV20-1; D not certain. The CDR3 has 14 residues. The ends were cut back, 6 bases at V and 1 base at J, with 16 bases in the middle. The V gene's germline CDR1 is DFQATT and CDR2 SNEGSKA (reference sequence). This CDR3 reads CSAPNSAASYEQYF. The DNA for the CDR3 is TGCAGTGCCCCGAATTCTGCGGCTTCCTACGAGCAGTACTTC.

This clonotype was seen repeatedly, ten times or more. The rearrangement links TRBV7-8 to TRBJ1-2; D is ambiguous. Per the germline V gene, CDR1 is SGHVS and CDR2 is FQNEAQ. V lost 7 bases to trimming and J lost 0 bases, with 6 bases between them. The CDR3 has 12 residues. The DNA of the CDR3 is TGTGCCAGCATGGGTCCTAACTATGGCTACACCTTC. Its protein is CASMGPNYGYTF.

This clonotype has ten or more counts. V is TRBV6-2 or TRBV6-3 and J is TRBJ1-1; 7 positions agree with TRBD1. This CDR3 comprises 16 residues. Germline CDR1 and CDR2: MNHEY and SVGEGT. Unmatched junction bases numbered 9, after V lost 5 bases and J lost 0 bases. The CDR3 DNA is TGTGCCAGCAGTCTTCCGGGACAGATAATGAACACTGAAGCTTTCTTT. Translated: CASSLPGQIMNTEAFF.

In this sample, this clonotype turned up many times. This sequence joins TRBV7-2 and TRBJ2-1; 11 bases map to TRBD2. CDR3 length equals 14 residues. Per the germline V gene, CDR1 is SGHTA and CDR2 is FQGNSA. The V and J ends lost 4 bases and 10 bases, in that order; junction bases with no gene match: 6. The CDR3 DNA reads as TGTGCCAGCAGCTCCTTAGCGGGGGGGGCCGAGCAGTTCTTC. Its protein is CASSSLAGGAEQFF.

This chain joins TRBV7-4 and TRBJ2-7; 7 bases fit TRBD1. Germline values: CDR1 SGHVT, CDR2 SQSDAQ. CDR3 length: 15 amino acids. With V trimmed by 0 bases and J by 2 bases, 4 bases remained unmatched. CDR3 amino acids: CASSLAGTETYEQYF. The CDR3 bases are TGTGCCAGCAGCTTAGCAGGGACAGAGACCTACGAGCAGTACTTC.

This clonotype was detected many times. The genes are TRBV12-3 or TRBV12-4 and TRBJ1-1, with TRBD1 matching over 11 bases. J was trimmed by 5 bases and V by 6 bases; bases with no gene match: 5. The CDR3 extends over 14 amino acids. Here the CDR3 reads CASRLGQGATEAFF. The CDR3 nucleotides are TGTGCCAGCAGACTAGGACAGGGGGCTACTGAAGCTTTCTTT.

In this sample, this clonotype turned up many times. CDR3 sequence (DNA): TGTGCCAGCAGCTTAGCGGCGGGAGCCCCGGTTGGTGAAAAACTGTTTTTT. It yields the protein CASSLAAGAPVGEKLFF. The chain links TRBV7-2 to TRBJ1-4; no clear D gene. Germline lookup yields CDR1 SGHTA and CDR2 FQGNSA. The V gene lost 0 bases and the J gene lost 7 bases, with 18 bases spanning the gap. There are 17 residues in the CDR3.

This clonotype was seen repeatedly, ten times or more. This rearrangement joins TRBV27 to TRBJ1-4, with D perhaps TRBD1 (5 bases). The CDR3 length is 13 residues. Germline CDR1 and CDR2: MNHEY and SMNVEV (reference sequence). V lost 3 bases to trimming and J lost 8 bases, with 10 bases between them. The CDR3 sequence: CASSFREREKLFF. CDR3 nucleotides: TGTGCCAGCAGTTTCAGGGAACGGGAAAAACTGTTTTTT. Complete variable domain (other parts from reference TRBV27 and TRBJ1-4): EAQVTQNPRYLITVTGKKLTVTCSQNMNHEYMSWYRQDPGLGLRQIYYSMNVEVTDKGDVPEGYKVSRKEKRNFPLILESPSPNQTSLYFCASSFREREKLFFGSGTQLSVL.

This clonotype was counted only a few times. The rearrangement uses TRBV6-2 or TRBV6-3 and TRBJ1-1, with D hard to call. Per germline, CDR1 MNHEY and CDR2 SVGEGT. The germline V and J ends were trimmed by 0 bases and 1 base, with 9 bases remaining between them. CDR3 length: 15 amino acids. CDR3 nucleotides: TGTGCCAGCAGTTACTCGAGCACCCAGAACACTGAAGCTTTCTTT. Encoded protein: CASSYSSTQNTEAFF.

This clonotype was seen repeatedly, ten times or more. The chain has TRBV28 and TRBJ1-1; D is perhaps TRBD1 (6 bases). CDR3 length equals 14 residues. CDR1 and CDR2 from the germline V gene are MDHEN and SYDVKM. Trimming shortened V by 2 bases and J by 2 bases, and 9 bases separated the two germline ends. CDR3 amino acids: CASSLRQVNTEAFF. DNA of the CDR3: TGTGCCAGCAGTTTAAGACAGGTCAACACTGAAGCTTTCTTT.

This clonotype was observed a few times. The chain recombines TRBV5-4 with TRBJ1-2, with TRBD1 matching over 7 bases. Germline loops: CDR1 SGHNT, CDR2 YYREEE (reference sequence). CDR3 length equals 16 residues. With 2 bases clipped from V and 4 bases from J, the junction kept 11 bases outside the gene matches. The CDR3 bases are TGTGCCAGCAGCTTTGCCGGGACAGCCTCCGTCTATGGCTACACCTTC. Translating it yields CASSFAGTASVYGYTF.

The CDR3 DNA follows: TGTGCCAGCAGCTTAGCTCCCAGCGCCCACGAGCAGTACTTC. It is translated as CASSLAPSAHEQYF. J is TRBJ2-7 and V is TRBV11-2; no clear D gene. Trimming pared 1 base from V and 5 bases from J, leaving 12 bases between. The germline V gene has CDR1 SGHAT and CDR2 FQNNGV. The length of the CDR3 is 14 residues. Full variable domain (outside the CDR3, taken from reference TRBV11-2 and TRBJ2-7): EAGVAQSPRYKIIEKRQSVAFWCNPISGHATLYWYQQILGQGPKLLIQFQNNGVVDDSQLPKDRFSAERLKGVDSTLKIQPAKLEDSAVYLCASSLAPSAHEQYFGPGTRLTVT.

The chain recombines TRBV29-1 with TRBJ1-3; D remains ambiguous. CDR3 length: 12 residues. The V gene's germline CDR1 is SQVTM and CDR2 ANQGSEA. Trimming left V 3 bases short and J 3 bases short, with 6 bases between. As DNA, the CDR3 is TGCAGCGTTGACGAGAATGGAAACACCATATATTTT. Residues: CSVDENGNTIYF.

There are many counts of this clonotype. The chain links TRBV19 to TRBJ1-2; TRBD1 might be the D (5 bases). This CDR3 is built from 13 residues. Trimming pared 7 bases from V and 4 bases from J, leaving 13 bases between. The germline V gene has CDR1 LNHDA and CDR2 SQIVND (reference sequence). CDR3 in DNA: TGTGCCAGTAAAAGACTACAGGCCTATGGCTACACCTTC. Residues: CASKRLQAYGYTF.

In this sample, this clonotype turned up many times. This chain links TRBV7-2 with TRBJ2-6; D is perhaps TRBD1 or TRBD2 (5 bases each). V dropped 3 bases and J dropped 3 bases, with 9 bases sitting between them. The CDR3 is 15 amino acids. Germline CDR1 is SGHTA and CDR2 is FQGNSA. This CDR3 is CASSLSGGGANVLTF. Written as DNA, the CDR3 is TGTGCCAGCAGCTTGAGTGGGGGTGGGGCCAACGTCCTGACTTTC.

This clonotype was counted many times. The genes are TRBV7-8 and TRBJ2-5, with D perhaps TRBD2 (6 bases). V lost 5 bases and J lost 2, with 21 bases in between. The CDR3 is 17 amino acids. Germline V gives CDR1 SGHVS, CDR2 FQNEAQ. The CDR3 nucleotides read TGTGCCAGCAGCCTAAGTCGGGGAGGCGGGCGACAAGAGACCCAGTACTTC. This gives the protein CASSLSRGGGRQETQYF.

This clonotype has ten or more counts. The rearrangement links TRBV7-2 to TRBJ1-5, with 9 nucleotides matching TRBD1. In germline, CDR1 is SGHTA, CDR2 FQGNSA. The CDR3 runs to 15 residues. The V gene end was trimmed by 5 bases and the J gene end by 11 bases; junction bases not matched to a gene: 13. The CDR3 DNA reads as TGTGCCAGCAGCCTTGGCTGGGCAGACAGGGGGTCCCAGCATTTT. As protein: CASSLGWADRGSQHF.

This clonotype was counted ten times or more. A junction end diverges from the germline sequence, so it may reflect a read error. CDR3 sequence reads: CASSGAGLNPEAFF. In DNA, the CDR3 is TGTGCCAGCAGCGGAGCGGGTCTGAACCCTGAAGCTTTCTTT. The chain joins TRBV7-2 to TRBJ1-1, with D unclear. This CDR3 region has 14 residues. CDR1 SGHTA and CDR2 FQGNSA come from the germline V gene.

This clonotype was counted at least ten times. V is TRBV7-6 and J is TRBJ2-1; tentative D call: TRBD1 (6 bases). This CDR3 is 17 amino acids long. V was shortened by 1 base and J by 4 bases, with 17 bases between the two germline ends. Germline loops: CDR1 SGHVS, CDR2 FNYEAQ. CDR3 sequence (DNA): TGTGCCAGCAGCTTAGGACTTGGACAGCGGCAATACAATGAGCAGTTCTTC. Translated, it gives CASSLGLGQRQYNEQFF.

This clonotype appeared many times. This sequence joins TRBV7-6 and TRBJ2-1; 8 bases line up with TRBD2. CDR1 is SGHVS, CDR2 FNYEAQ, per germline. Losses at the gene ends were 5 bases for V and 1 base for J; bases not matched to a gene: 4. This CDR3 comprises 15 residues. CDR3 coding DNA: TGTGCCAGCAGCCCACTAGCGGTGTCCTACAATGAGCAGTTCTTC. Residues: CASSPLAVSYNEQFF.

There are a few counts of this clonotype. The V call is TRBV6-6, the J call TRBJ1-2; D gene unclear. The CDR3 contains 13 residues. CDR1 is MNHNY, CDR2 SVGAGI, per germline (reference sequence). The V end lost 5 bases, the J end lost 1 base, and 8 bases lay between the germline ends. CDR3 sequence reads: CASSQDVNYGYTF. The CDR3 DNA follows: TGTGCCAGCAGTCAGGATGTTAACTATGGCTACACCTTC.